The 14 T cell receptor beta chains below all came from one sample that was sequenced in a study of blood T cell repertoires in COVID-19. Method: immunoSEQ multiplex PCR; TCRdb's copy keeps in-frame clones and lacks some. The sample comprises 100,000 to 120,000 clones, 70% to 90% of which are singletons, and more than 4% rests with the top ten. The source material was peripheral blood. These receptors all come from a human donor in a cohort sampled during active COVID-19.

The rearrangement uses TRBV7-2 and TRBJ1-2; tentative D call: TRBD1 (5 bases). The germline V and J ends were trimmed by 3 bases and 3 bases, with 8 bases remaining between them. The CDR3 is made up of 13 amino acids. From germline, CDR1 is SGHTA and CDR2 FQGNSA. The CDR3 nucleotides read TGTGCCAGCAGCTTTACAGGAGACTATGGCTACACCTTC. Its translation is CASSFTGDYGYTF.

The chain recombines TRBV4-1 with TRBJ2-5, with D perhaps matching TRBD1 (6 bases). CDR1 is MGHRA, CDR2 YSYEKL, per germline. CDR3 length: 17 residues. The V and J ends lost 0 bases and 4 bases respectively, with 18 bases between them. The CDR3 DNA follows: TGCGCCAGCAGCCAAGATAAGGAGGCAGGGGAGCTAGAGACCCAGTACTTC. It specifies CASSQDKEAGELETQYF.

The V call is TRBV7-2, the J call TRBJ2-7, with 16 nucleotides matching TRBD2. From germline, CDR1 is SGHTA and CDR2 FQGNSA. Trimming removed 6 bases from V and 4 bases from J; junction bases left unmatched: 6. This CDR3 comprises 16 residues. The DNA of the CDR3 is TGTGCCAGCAGTTACGGGGGACTAGCGGGAGGGTACGAGCAGTACTTC. It codes for CASSYGGLAGGYEQYF.

This clone was counted many times. This chain connects TRBV5-1 to TRBJ1-5; TRBD1 agrees at 8 bases. The germline V gene has CDR1 SGHRS and CDR2 YFSETQ. The CDR3 is 16 amino acids. Losses at the gene ends were 0 bases for V and 8 bases for J; bases not matched to a gene: 10. The CDR3 DNA reads TGCGCCAGCAGCTTGGCTGCAACAGGGGGAGGTGAGCCCCAGCATTTT. Translated, it gives CASSLAATGGGEPQHF. Looking up the rest from reference TRBV5-1 and TRBJ1-5 gives the full variable domain: KAGVTQTPRYLIKTRGQQVTLSCSPISGHRSVSWYQQTPGQGLQFLFEYFSETQRNKGNFPGRFSGRQFSNSRSEMNVSTLELGDSALYLCASSLAATGGGEPQHFGDGTRLSIL.

The chain joins TRBV11-2 to TRBJ2-3; TRBD2 agrees at 9 bases. This CDR3 is 17 amino acids long. CDR1 and CDR2 from the germline V gene are SGHAT and FQNNGV. The trim removed 5 bases at V and 0 bases at J, leaving 9 bases unmatched. The CDR3 loop is CASSRTLAGPSTDTQYF. CDR3 coding DNA: TGTGCCAGCAGCCGCACCCTAGCGGGGCCTAGCACAGATACGCAGTATTTT. Combining the CDR3 with reference TRBV11-2 and TRBJ2-3 gives the whole variable domain EAGVAQSPRYKIIEKRQSVAFWCNPISGHATLYWYQQILGQGPKLLIQFQNNGVVDDSQLPKDRFSAERLKGVDSTLKIQPAKLEDSAVYLCASSRTLAGPSTDTQYFGPGTRLTVL.

The CDR3 is CASSLRGLTYF. CDR3 nucleotides: TGTGCCAGCAGTTTAAGGGGACTAACGTACTTC. V is TRBV27 and J is TRBJ2-7; 7 bases line up with TRBD2. J lost 12 bases, V lost 2 bases, and 4 bases had no gene match. CDR3 length equals 11 residues. CDR1 and CDR2 from the germline V gene are MNHEY and SMNVEV (reference sequence).

CDR3 loop: CASSEMAAYGYTF. DNA for the CDR3: TGTGCCAGCAGTGAAATGGCGGCTTATGGCTACACCTTC. V gene TRBV6-1 combines with J gene TRBJ1-2; the D is unclear. V dropped 2 bases and J dropped 5 bases, with 9 bases sitting between them. Germline CDR1 and CDR2: MNHNS and SASEGT. This CDR3 is 13 amino acids long.

V and J are TRBV18 and TRBJ2-1, with D perhaps TRBD2 (6 bases). Germline assignment: CDR1 KGHSH and CDR2 LQKENI. The V and J ends lost 6 bases and 8 bases respectively, with 20 bases between them. This CDR3 is 15 amino acids long. Here the CDR3 DNA reads TGTGCCAGCTCCACCATGGAGGGATCGTTAGATGAGCAGTTCTTC. The encoded protein is CASSTMEGSLDEQFF.

CDR3 nucleotides: TGCGCCAGCAGCCAAGTAGGGACAGGGGGTGGACCGAACACTGAAGCTTTCTTT. Protein sequence: CASSQVGTGGGPNTEAFF. The J gene is TRBJ1-1, the V gene TRBV4-1; 11 positions agree with TRBD1. The J segment lost 1 base and the V segment lost 1 base, leaving 8 bases of the junction unmatched. There are 18 residues in the CDR3. Germline loops: CDR1 MGHRA, CDR2 YSYEKL.

The chain carries TRBV7-9 and TRBJ1-2; perhaps TRBD1 as D (6 bases). Trimming cost V 5 bases and J 2 bases, with 9 bases left between them. The V gene's germline CDR1 is SEHNR and CDR2 FQNEAQ (reference sequence). CDR3 size: 13 residues. The CDR3 sequence: CASSIQGNYGYTF. The CDR3 nucleotides read TGTGCCAGCAGCATACAGGGAAACTATGGCTACACCTTC.

The chain couples TRBV30 to TRBJ2-7; TRBD1 aligns across 7 bases. J lost 0 bases, V lost 6 bases, and 11 bases had no gene match. The CDR3 contains 15 residues. CDR1 GTSNPN and CDR2 SVGIG come from the germline V gene (reference sequence). CDR3 nucleotide sequence: TGTGCCTGTCTCCCAACCCGGGACAGCTCCTACGAGCAGTACTTC. It codes for CACLPTRDSSYEQYF.

J is TRBJ2-3 and V is TRBV20-1; D not certain. Germline lookup yields CDR1 DFQATT and CDR2 SNEGSKA (reference sequence). V dropped 3 bases and J dropped 4 bases, with 14 bases sitting between them. The length of the CDR3 is 14 residues. The CDR3 DNA reads as TGCAGTGCTAGTATGGCCAGGTCGGCAGATACGCAGTATTTT. This gives the protein CSASMARSADTQYF.

In DNA, the CDR3 is TGTGCCAGCAGTCAGGGTCCCGGGGAGCTGTTTTTT. Translating gives CASSQGPGELFF. This chain joins TRBV28 and TRBJ2-2, with D maybe TRBD1 (5 bases). V lost 5 bases and J lost 6, with 7 bases in between. Per the germline V gene, CDR1 is MDHEN and CDR2 is SYDVKM. The length of the CDR3 is 12 residues.

In this sample, this clone turned up once. The rearrangement joins TRBV7-9 to TRBJ2-2; D ambiguous. There are 13 residues in the CDR3. With 3 bases removed from V and 5 bases from J, the gap between germline ends came to 7 bases. Germline CDR1 is SEHNR and CDR2 is FQNEAQ (reference sequence). The CDR3 DNA reads TGTGCCAGCAGCTTGGAGAGTACCGGGGAGCTGTTTTTT. The encoded protein is CASSLESTGELFF.